This is a list of T cell receptor beta chains from one sample in a study of blood T cells in healthy people across ages. TCRdb reanalysed the 5' RACE reads using MiXCR and keeps one entry per CDR3 protein. Here the sample spans 450,000 to 600,000 distinct CDR3 sequences, about 29% being singletons. In addition, the sample was reused for a study of T cells of mothers and their children.

The material sequenced was blood. The source is a boy younger than 10 in good health. CDR3s include the opening cysteine and the closing phenylalanine or tryptophan. Fields, in order: J gene, V gene, clone size, CDR3 length, D gene, CDR3 protein, CDR3 DNA. The D gene is left open where the match is weak. Clone size is shown for a subset of rows, as once, few, many or a class of expanded clone.

>TRBJ2-7|TRBV19|.|15|.
CASSARQRHAYEQYF
TGTGCCAGTAGTGCCCGACAGCGACACGCCTACGAGCAGTACTTC
>TRBJ2-7|TRBV10-3|.|14|TRBD2
CAISLAGGPSEQYF
TGTGCCATCAGTTTAGCGGGAGGGCCGTCCGAGCAGTACTTC
>TRBJ2-5|TRBV11-2|.|15|.
CASSLSPRAGETQYF
TGTGCCAGCAGCTTATCCCCAAGGGCAGGGGAGACCCAGTACTTC
>TRBJ2-3|TRBV29-1|.|14|TRBD1
CSVEGTGITDTQYF
TGCAGCGTTGAAGGGACAGGAATCACAGATACGCAGTATTTT
>TRBJ2-1|TRBV20-1|.|15|TRBD2
CSARDVSGSPDEQFF
TGCAGTGCTAGAGATGTGAGCGGGAGTCCCGATGAGCAGTTCTTC
>TRBJ2-3|TRBV13|few|14|.
CASRDGGGTDTQYF
TGTGCCAGCAGAGATGGTGGCGGCACAGATACGCAGTATTTT
>TRBJ2-5|TRBV14|few|17|TRBD1
CASSPSHRTGLAGTQYF
TGTGCCAGCAGCCCAAGCCACCGGACAGGGCTAGCAGGGACCCAGTACTTC
>TRBJ1-2|TRBV9|.|15|TRBD1
CASSSPDRGGYGYTF
TGTGCCAGCAGCTCGCCGGACAGGGGTGGGTATGGCTACACCTTC
>TRBJ2-6|TRBV12-3/TRBV12-4|many|16|.
CASSWPASSGANVLTF
TGTGCCAGCAGTTGGCCGGCGAGCTCTGGGGCCAACGTCCTGACTTTC
>TRBJ2-1|TRBV12-3/TRBV12-4|many|12|.
CASSLGYNEQFF
TGTGCCAGCAGCTTAGGGTACAATGAGCAGTTCTTC
>TRBJ2-5|TRBV24-1|.|15|.
CATSDPRGGEETQYF
TGTGCCACCAGTGACCCTAGGGGGGGCGAAGAGACCCAGTACTTC
>TRBJ1-2|TRBV9|.|14|TRBD1
CASSSPTGSYGYTF
TGTGCCAGCAGCTCCCCGACAGGGAGCTATGGCTACACCTTC
>TRBJ2-2|TRBV24-1|few|13|.
CATSAYGTGELFF
TGTGCCACCAGTGCCTATGGGACCGGGGAGCTGTTTTTT
>TRBJ1-4|TRBV18|.|14|.
CASSPARGREKLFF
TGTGCCAGCTCACCGGCGAGAGGGCGTGAAAAACTGTTTTTT
>TRBJ2-7|TRBV6-6|.|14|TRBD2
CASTGTSGSNEQYF
TGTGCCAGCACCGGGACTAGCGGTAGTAACGAGCAGTACTTC
>TRBJ2-7|TRBV7-6|few|14|TRBD1
CASSLGDREYEQYF
TGTGCCAGCAGCCTAGGGGACAGGGAGTACGAGCAGTACTTC
>TRBJ1-5|TRBV12-5|few|14|.
CASGLVPGSQPQHF
TGTGCTAGTGGTTTGGTACCGGGATCCCAGCCCCAGCATTTT
>TRBJ2-7|TRBV20-1|.|14|TRBD2
CSALTSGRIDEQYF
TGCAGTGCTCTAACTAGCGGGAGGATAGACGAGCAGTACTTC
>TRBJ2-3|TRBV20-1|many|14|TRBD2
CSAITSVGTDTQYF
TGCAGTGCTATTACTAGCGTAGGAACAGATACGCAGTATTTT
>TRBJ2-4|TRBV12-3/TRBV12-4|.|11|.
CASSPGNIQYF
TGTGCCAGCAGTCCGGGGAACATTCAGTACTTC
>TRBJ2-3|TRBV11-3|few|14|.
CASSAQRSADTQYF
TGTGCCAGCAGCGCCCAGCGGTCGGCAGATACGCAGTATTTT
>TRBJ2-3|TRBV29-1|few|13|.
CSADGGLPDTQYF
TGCAGCGCCGACGGCGGGTTACCGGATACGCAGTATTTT
>TRBJ2-5|TRBV7-9|few|15|.
CASSLNWDGQETQYF
TGTGCCAGCAGCCTGAATTGGGACGGCCAAGAGACCCAGTACTTC
>TRBJ2-3|TRBV13|.|13|.
CASSSDRSDTQYF
TGTGCCAGCAGCTCGGACAGATCCGATACGCAGTATTTT
>TRBJ2-5|TRBV7-9|few|13|.
CASSWRQAETQYF
TGTGCCAGCAGCTGGCGACAGGCGGAGACCCAGTACTTC
>TRBJ2-4|TRBV5-5|.|15|TRBD2
CASSRGGGESNIQYF
TGTGCCAGCAGCAGAGGCGGGGGGGAATCAAACATTCAGTACTTC
>TRBJ2-2|TRBV30|.|12|.
CAWSEGTGELFF
TGTGCCTGGAGTGAGGGGACCGGGGAGCTGTTTTTT
>TRBJ2-5|TRBV7-9|few|15|TRBD2
CASSTGTSGVETQYF
TGTGCCAGCAGCACGGGGACTAGCGGGGTCGAGACCCAGTACTTC
>TRBJ2-7|TRBV21-1|few|16|.
CASSNVLRRANYEQYF
TGTGCCAGCAGCAATGTCTTAAGGAGGGCCAACTACGAGCAGTACTTC
>TRBJ2-7|TRBV7-2|few|13|.
CASSLAGGQAWNF
TGTGCCAGCAGCTTAGCAGGGGGGCAGGCCTGGAACTTC
>TRBJ2-2|TRBV10-3|few|14|.
CAIAGQLQSGELFF
TGTGCCATCGCGGGACAGCTTCAATCCGGGGAGCTGTTTTTT
>TRBJ2-7|TRBV7-9|few|15|.
CASSVGTESSYEQYF
TGTGCCAGCAGCGTAGGGACGGAAAGCTCCTACGAGCAGTACTTC
>TRBJ2-5|TRBV10-3|.|13|.
CAIRTGPQETQYF
TGTGCCATCAGGACGGGACCTCAAGAGACCCAGTACTTC
>TRBJ2-5|TRBV7-8|.|15|.
CASSLAGGAKETQYF
TGTGCCAGCAGCTTAGCGGGGGGGGCAAAAGAGACCCAGTACTTC
>TRBJ2-1|TRBV29-1|.|13|.
CSVVGKRSYEQFF
TGCAGCGTTGTGGGTAAGAGATCCTACGAGCAGTTCTTC
>TRBJ2-4|TRBV4-3|few|17|TRBD2
CASSQDGSGGKKNIQYF
TGCGCCAGCAGCCAAGATGGGTCGGGAGGGAAAAAAAACATTCAGTACTTC
>TRBJ1-2|TRBV29-1|few|14|TRBD1
CSVGADRGLEGYTF
TGCAGCGTTGGAGCCGACAGGGGGCTTGAAGGCTACACCTTC
>TRBJ2-5|TRBV29-1|.|13|.
CSVEVGREQTQYF
TGCAGCGTTGAGGTGGGAAGGGAACAGACCCAGTACTTC
>TRBJ2-3|TRBV5-1|.|14|.
CASSPGHRTDTQYF
TGCGCCAGCAGCCCGGGACACCGCACAGATACGCAGTATTTT
>TRBJ2-2|TRBV9|.|16|.
CASSVGPRGDTGELFF
TGTGCCAGCAGCGTAGGCCCCAGGGGGGACACCGGGGAGCTGTTTTTT
>TRBJ2-4|TRBV12-5|few|17|.
CASGLFGRGLAKNIQYF
TGTGCTAGTGGTTTGTTCGGAAGGGGACTAGCCAAAAACATTCAGTACTTC
>TRBJ2-5|TRBV6-5|.|12|.
CASTTSSGTQYF
TGTGCCAGCACCACGAGTTCGGGGACCCAGTACTTC
>TRBJ2-1|TRBV10-3|few|15|TRBD2
CAISAPLAGDNEQFF
TGTGCCATCAGTGCACCACTAGCGGGGGACAATGAGCAGTTCTTC
>TRBJ2-3|TRBV20-1|few|16|.
CSARDYARGDTDTQYF
TGCAGTGCTAGAGATTATGCTAGGGGGGACACAGATACGCAGTATTTT
>TRBJ2-7|TRBV10-3|few|14|.
CAISEAPGIYEQYF
TGTGCCATCAGTGAAGCGCCAGGGATATACGAGCAGTACTTC
>TRBJ2-3|TRBV12-3/TRBV12-4|.|14|.
CASSFGPPGDTQYF
TGTGCCAGCAGTTTCGGGCCGCCTGGAGATACGCAGTATTTT
>TRBJ2-7|TRBV14|few|14|.
CASSQTLSDYEQYF
TGTGCCAGCAGCCAAACCTTGAGCGACTACGAGCAGTACTTC
>TRBJ1-4|TRBV10-3|few|14|.
CAISEARSNEKLFF
TGTGCCATCAGTGAGGCCAGGTCTAATGAAAAACTGTTTTTT